This T cell receptor (beta chain) was identified during a study of T cell changes during pregnancy in multiple sclerosis. The CDR3 is 14 amino acids. Germline lookup yields CDR1 ENHRY and CDR2 SYGVKD. Trimming removed 6 bases from V and 3 bases from J, with 14 bases in between. Measured with immunoSEQ multiplex PCR; TCRdb has only the in-frame clones, and not every one. The sample has tens of thousands of clones, 85% to 95% seen once. The sequence was collected from a female donor with multiple sclerosis, enrolled in a pregnancy study. The starting material was CD4+ T cells from peripheral blood mononuclear cells, obtained in the third trimester of pregnancy. The chain combines TRBV10-3 with TRBJ2-5; weak D call: TRBD1 (5 bases). The CDR3 region has the DNA TGTGCCATCAGCAGGCAGGGAAGAGAAGAGACCCAGTACTTC. Protein sequence: CAISRQGREETQYF.